The present TCR beta chain was sequenced within a study of spatial heterogeneity in lung cancer. Study-wide background: Each unique TCR and UMI combination was seen more than ten times on average in raw reads.

The time point was: sample taken at primary tumor resection. No cells were sorted before sequencing. The whole RNA sequenced was extracted from tumor, nontumor lung or frozen PBMC. TCRdb fed the 5' RACE reads into MiXCR, producing one record per CDR3 protein. The repertoire has tens of thousands of distinct CDR3 sequences, 12% of them found once; the top ten carry over 40%. Germline V gives CDR1 SGHRS, CDR2 YFSETQ. Between the trimmed V and J ends, which lost 0 bases and 1 base, there was a span of 10 bases. This CDR3 region has 16 residues. The chain couples TRBV5-1 to TRBJ2-2; no definite D call. The origin of this receptor is a male donor with early-stage non-small cell lung cancer. The sample was PBMCs, taken at surgery. CDR3 nucleotide sequence: TGCGCCAGCAGCTTGGCCGCAGCCATGAACACCGGGGAGCTGTTTTTT. It encodes CASSLAAAMNTGELFF.